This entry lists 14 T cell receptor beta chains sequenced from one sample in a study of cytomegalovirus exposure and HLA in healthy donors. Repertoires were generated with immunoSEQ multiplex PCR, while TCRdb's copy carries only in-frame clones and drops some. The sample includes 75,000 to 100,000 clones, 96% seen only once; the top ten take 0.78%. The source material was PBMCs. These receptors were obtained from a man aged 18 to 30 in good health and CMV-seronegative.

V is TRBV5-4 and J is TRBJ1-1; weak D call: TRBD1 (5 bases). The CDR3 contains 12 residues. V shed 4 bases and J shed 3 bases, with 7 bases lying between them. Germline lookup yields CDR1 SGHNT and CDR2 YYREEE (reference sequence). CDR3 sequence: CASSKGYTEAFF. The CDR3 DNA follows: TGTGCCAGCAGCAAGGGGTACACTGAAGCTTTCTTT.

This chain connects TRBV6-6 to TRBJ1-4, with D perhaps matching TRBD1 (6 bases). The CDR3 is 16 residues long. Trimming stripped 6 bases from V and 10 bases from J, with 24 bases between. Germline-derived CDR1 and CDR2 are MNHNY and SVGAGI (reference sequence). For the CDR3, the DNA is TGTGCCAGCAGCGTTAATCCCCAGGGGCTACCTTCAAAACTGTTTTTT. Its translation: CASSVNPQGLPSKLFF.

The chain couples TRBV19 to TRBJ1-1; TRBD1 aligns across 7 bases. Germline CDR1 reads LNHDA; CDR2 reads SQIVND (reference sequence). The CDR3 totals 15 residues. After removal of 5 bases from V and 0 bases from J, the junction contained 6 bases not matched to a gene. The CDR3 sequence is CASSAWTGLNTEAFF. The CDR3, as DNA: TGTGCCAGTAGTGCCTGGACAGGACTGAACACTGAAGCTTTCTTT.

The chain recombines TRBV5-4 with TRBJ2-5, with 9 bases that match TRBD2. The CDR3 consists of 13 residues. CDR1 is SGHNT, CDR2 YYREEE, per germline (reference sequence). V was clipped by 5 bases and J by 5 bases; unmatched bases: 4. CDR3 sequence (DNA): TGTGCCAGCAGTATAAGCGGGGGGGAGACCCAGTACTTC. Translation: CASSISGGETQYF.

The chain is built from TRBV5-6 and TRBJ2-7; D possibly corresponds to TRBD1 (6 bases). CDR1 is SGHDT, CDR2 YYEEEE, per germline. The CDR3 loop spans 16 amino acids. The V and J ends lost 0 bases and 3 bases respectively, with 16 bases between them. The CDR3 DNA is TGTGCCAGCAGCTTGGGTTTGGCAGGGGCCGTCTACGAGCAGTACTTC. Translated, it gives CASSLGLAGAVYEQYF.

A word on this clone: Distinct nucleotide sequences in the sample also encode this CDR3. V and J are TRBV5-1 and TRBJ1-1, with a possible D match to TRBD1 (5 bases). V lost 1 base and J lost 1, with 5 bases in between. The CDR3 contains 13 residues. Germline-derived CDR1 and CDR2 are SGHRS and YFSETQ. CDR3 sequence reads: CASSLTGNTEAFF. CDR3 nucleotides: TGCGCCAGCAGCTTGACAGGGAACACTGAAGCTTTCTTT.

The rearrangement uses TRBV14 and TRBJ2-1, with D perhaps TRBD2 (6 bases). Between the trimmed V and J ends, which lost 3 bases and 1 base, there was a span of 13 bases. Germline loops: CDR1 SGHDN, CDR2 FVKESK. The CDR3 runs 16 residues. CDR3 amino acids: CASSQPGSRSYNEQFF. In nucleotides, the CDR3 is TGTGCCAGCAGCCAGCCCGGGAGTAGGTCCTACAATGAGCAGTTCTTC.

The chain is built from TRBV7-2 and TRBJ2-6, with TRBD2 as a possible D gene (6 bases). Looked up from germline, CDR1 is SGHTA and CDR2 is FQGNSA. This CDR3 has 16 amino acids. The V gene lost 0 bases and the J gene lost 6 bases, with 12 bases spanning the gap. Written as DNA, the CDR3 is TGTGCCAGCAGCTTAGCGTGGGAGGCGTCGGCCAACGTCCTGACTTTC. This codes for CASSLAWEASANVLTF. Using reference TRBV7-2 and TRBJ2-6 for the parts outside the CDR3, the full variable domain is GAGVSQSPSNKVTEKGKDVELRCDPISGHTALYWYRQSLGQGLEFLIYFQGNSAPDKSGLPSDRFSAERTGGSVSTLTIQRTQQEDSAVYLCASSLAWEASANVLTFGAGSRLTVL.

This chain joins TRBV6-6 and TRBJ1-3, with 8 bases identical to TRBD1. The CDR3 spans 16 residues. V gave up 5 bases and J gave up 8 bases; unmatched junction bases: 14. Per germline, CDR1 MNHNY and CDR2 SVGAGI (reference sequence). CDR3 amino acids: CASSPLNQGAEYTIYF. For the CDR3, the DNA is TGTGCCAGCAGTCCACTGAATCAGGGGGCGGAGTACACCATATATTTT.

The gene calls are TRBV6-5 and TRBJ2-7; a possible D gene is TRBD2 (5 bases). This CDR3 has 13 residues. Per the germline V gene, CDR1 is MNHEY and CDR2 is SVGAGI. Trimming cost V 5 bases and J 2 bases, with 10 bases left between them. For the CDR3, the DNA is TGTGCCAGCAGTCGGCGGGCTACCTACGAGCAGTACTTC. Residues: CASSRRATYEQYF.

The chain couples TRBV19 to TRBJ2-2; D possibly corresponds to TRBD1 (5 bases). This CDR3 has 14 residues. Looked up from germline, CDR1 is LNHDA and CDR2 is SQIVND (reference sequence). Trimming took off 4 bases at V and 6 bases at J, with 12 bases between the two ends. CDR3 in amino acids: CASSTPLRAGELFF. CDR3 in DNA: TGTGCCAGTAGTACCCCTCTCAGGGCCGGGGAGCTGTTTTTT.

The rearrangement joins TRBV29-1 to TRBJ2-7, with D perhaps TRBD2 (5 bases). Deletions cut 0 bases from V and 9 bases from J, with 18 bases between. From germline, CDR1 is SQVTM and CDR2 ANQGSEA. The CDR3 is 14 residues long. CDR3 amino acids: CSVEDVPRPGVQYF. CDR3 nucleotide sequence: TGCAGCGTTGAAGATGTACCCCGGCCCGGGGTGCAGTACTTC.

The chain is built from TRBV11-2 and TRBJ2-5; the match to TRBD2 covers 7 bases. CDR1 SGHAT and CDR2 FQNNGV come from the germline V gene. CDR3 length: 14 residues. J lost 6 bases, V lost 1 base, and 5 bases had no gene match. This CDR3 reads CASSLVGGPQTQYF. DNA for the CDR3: TGTGCCAGCAGCTTAGTGGGAGGGCCACAGACCCAGTACTTC.

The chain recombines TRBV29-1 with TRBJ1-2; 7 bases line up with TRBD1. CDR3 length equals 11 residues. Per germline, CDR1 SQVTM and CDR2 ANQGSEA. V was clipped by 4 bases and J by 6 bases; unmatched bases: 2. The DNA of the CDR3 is TGCAGCGTTGGACAGGGAGATGGCTACACCTTC. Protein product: CSVGQGDGYTF.